This record covers a single TCR beta chain. This entry belongs to a study of T cell changes during pregnancy in multiple sclerosis. Per the germline V gene, CDR1 is SGHRS and CDR2 is YFSETQ. The CDR3 sequence is 18 residues long. The V end lost 4 bases, the J end lost 3 bases, and 22 bases lay between the germline ends. The data were produced by immunoSEQ multiplex PCR, yet TCRdb's version contains in-frame clones alone and is incomplete. Among just under 20,000 clones listed, nearly 90% were seen once. The rearrangement uses TRBV5-1 and TRBJ2-2; weak D call: TRBD1 (6 bases). Material: CD8+ T cells from peripheral blood mononuclear cells, obtained in the second trimester of pregnancy. The receptor's source is a female donor in good health, enrolled as a control in a pregnancy study. The CDR3 spells CASSRLPGQGLDTGELFF. In nucleotides, the CDR3 is TGCGCCAGCAGCCGACTTCCGGGACAAGGCCTCGACACCGGGGAGCTGTTTTTT.